These 27 T cell receptor beta chains were sequenced from one sample in a study of blood T cell repertoires in COVID-19. The protocol was immunoSEQ multiplex PCR, while the TCRdb copy is restricted to in-frame clones and leaves out a portion. The sample includes approximately 65,000 clones, about three quarters of them seen just once. Sequencing was performed on peripheral blood. The receptors were sampled from a human donor in a cohort sampled during active COVID-19.

This rearrangement joins TRBV6-2 or TRBV6-3 to TRBJ2-7; D gene unclear. CDR3 length: 16 amino acids. V dropped 0 bases and J dropped 2 bases, with 14 bases sitting between them. The germline CDR1 and CDR2 sequences are MNHEY and SVGEGT. Written as DNA, the CDR3 is TGTGCCAGCAGTTACTCGACACGACCGAATACCTACGAGCAGTACTTC. This sequence encodes CASSYSTRPNTYEQYF.

V and J are TRBV28 and TRBJ2-1; 9 bases fit TRBD2. The CDR3 consists of 14 residues. After removal of 6 bases from V and 5 bases from J, the junction contained 5 bases not matched to a gene. CDR1 and CDR2 from the germline V gene are MDHEN and SYDVKM. The CDR3 nucleotides read TGTGCCAGCAGCCTCATAGCGGGAGACAATGAGCAGTTCTTC. Translated, it gives CASSLIAGDNEQFF.

The gene calls are TRBV30 and TRBJ1-2, with a possible D match to TRBD1 (5 bases). This CDR3 contains 12 residues. Germline CDR1 GTSNPN, CDR2 SVGIG (reference sequence). The V gene lost 2 bases and the J gene lost 8 bases, with 12 bases spanning the gap. CDR3 in amino acids: CAWSPRDRGYTF. DNA for the CDR3: TGTGCCTGGAGTCCCAGGGATCGGGGCTACACCTTC.

The chain joins TRBV6-2 or TRBV6-3 to TRBJ2-1, with D possibly matching TRBD1 (6 bases). This CDR3 spans 12 amino acids. Germline values: CDR1 MNHEY, CDR2 SVGEGT. Trimming cost V 6 bases and J 9 bases, with 12 bases left between them. CDR3: CASSQQGREQFF. Written as DNA, the CDR3 is TGTGCCAGCAGCCAACAGGGACGTGAGCAGTTCTTC.

The chain is built from TRBV5-1 and TRBJ2-7, with TRBD2 matching over 8 bases. Germline CDR1 reads SGHRS; CDR2 reads YFSETQ. Trimming at V came to 4 bases and at J to 5 bases, leaving 11 bases not matched to a gene. This CDR3 has 15 amino acids. Here the CDR3 DNA reads TGCGCCAGCAGCCCTGACTTAGCGGGATCCAACGAGCAGTACTTC. As protein: CASSPDLAGSNEQYF.

The chain couples TRBV5-1 to TRBJ1-1; TRBD1 is a possible D gene (5 bases). Germline V gene lookup returns CDR1 SGHRS and CDR2 YFSETQ. CDR3 length: 18 residues. Trimming shortened V by 0 bases and J by 2 bases, and 20 bases separated the two germline ends. DNA for the CDR3: TGCGCCAGCAGCTTGGGATTCAGGGCTTCCCAGGCCAACACTGAAGCTTTCTTT. Residues: CASSLGFRASQANTEAFF.

The chain has TRBV5-6 and TRBJ2-7; D ambiguous. V shed 0 bases and J shed 6 bases, with 10 bases lying between them. The germline V gene encodes CDR1 SGHDT and CDR2 YYEEEE. The CDR3 totals 13 residues. The CDR3 nucleotides are TGTGCCAGCAGCTTGGGGCCACCGGGCGAGCAGTACTTC. It translates to CASSLGPPGEQYF.

The V call is TRBV7-2, the J call TRBJ2-7; 8 bases map to TRBD2. V was clipped by 5 bases and J by 0 bases; unmatched bases: 6. Germline V lookup: CDR1 SGHTA, CDR2 FQGNSA. This CDR3 comprises 15 residues. The CDR3: CASSPLAGSSYEQYF. CDR3 DNA: TGTGCCAGCAGCCCGCTAGCGGGCAGCTCCTACGAGCAGTACTTC.

V gene TRBV25-1 combines with J gene TRBJ1-5; TRBD1 agrees at 7 bases. This CDR3 region has 14 residues. The germline CDR1 and CDR2 sequences are MGHDK and SYGVNS. V lost 6 bases and J lost 3; bases outside the gene matches: 5. CDR3 DNA: TGTGCCAGCAGGGAGACAGGGCACAATCAGCCCCAGCATTTT. Translating gives CASRETGHNQPQHF.

The rearrangement joins TRBV9 to TRBJ2-7, with D possibly being TRBD2 (5 bases). CDR1 is SGDLS, CDR2 YYNGEE, per germline. The V end lost 0 bases, the J end lost 4 bases, and 11 bases lay between the germline ends. The CDR3 has 14 residues. As DNA, the CDR3 is TGTGCCAGCAGCGTAGGAGGGAACGCGTACGAGCAGTACTTC. This translates into CASSVGGNAYEQYF. Supplemented by reference TRBV9 and TRBJ2-7, the full variable domain reads DSGVTQTPKHLITATGQRVTLRCSPRSGDLSVYWYQQSLDQGLQFLIQYYNGEERAKGNILERFSAQQFPDLHSELNLSSLELGDSALYFCASSVGGNAYEQYFGPGTRLTVT.

This clone was observed a few times. The genes are TRBV4-2 and TRBJ1-5; D might be TRBD1 (6 bases). Trimming left V 0 bases short and J 7 bases short, with 7 bases between. Germline lookup yields CDR1 LGHNA and CDR2 YNFKEQ. The CDR3 has 13 amino acids. In DNA form, the CDR3 reads TGTGCCAGCAGCCAAGAGAGGGGGCAGCCCCAGCATTTT. It specifies CASSQERGQPQHF.

This clone was detected only a few times. The chain is built from TRBV28 and TRBJ2-3; D possibly corresponds to TRBD1 (5 bases). The CDR3 extends over 13 amino acids. Germline CDR1 is MDHEN and CDR2 is SYDVKM. V lost 5 bases and J 3 bases, leaving 9 bases between the germline ends. The CDR3 reads CASSPRQTDTQYF. The CDR3 nucleotides read TGTGCCAGCAGTCCCCGACAGACAGATACGCAGTATTTT.

The chain has TRBV24-1 and TRBJ2-5, with D possibly TRBD2 on 5 matching bases. CDR1 KGHDR and CDR2 SFDVKD come from the germline V gene. V lost 2 bases and J lost 2, with 11 bases in between. The CDR3 is 15 amino acids. CDR3 protein: CATSDSRTVQETQYF. The CDR3 region has the DNA TGTGCCACCAGTGATTCCCGGACTGTTCAAGAGACCCAGTACTTC.

This chain links TRBV19 with TRBJ2-4; 8 positions match TRBD1. This CDR3 has 13 residues. The V gene end was trimmed by 7 bases and the J gene end by 11 bases; junction bases not matched to a gene: 10. The germline CDR1 and CDR2 sequences are LNHDA and SQIVND (reference sequence). The CDR3 nucleotides are TGTGCCAGTACTCAACCCGCAGGGGGCGTTCAGTACTTC. Translation gives CASTQPAGGVQYF.

There are a few counts of this clone. The chain combines TRBV10-3 with TRBJ1-3; D remains ambiguous. The V gene lost 0 bases and the J gene lost 2 bases, with 11 bases spanning the gap. CDR3 length: 16 residues. CDR1 and CDR2 (germline): ENHRY, SYGVKD. CDR3 sequence (DNA): TGTGCCATCAGTGAGTCGATAGCGGGGACTGGAAACACCATATATTTT. This encodes CAISESIAGTGNTIYF.

The J gene is TRBJ2-7, the V gene TRBV5-4; 9 nucleotides align to TRBD1. The CDR3 length is 16 residues. Germline CDR1 and CDR2: SGHNT and YYREEE (reference sequence). J lost 2 bases, V lost 0 bases, and 6 bases had no gene match. The CDR3 loop reads CASSLGVGTGTYEQYF. The CDR3 region has the DNA TGTGCCAGCAGCTTGGGGGTCGGGACAGGGACCTACGAGCAGTACTTC.

CDR3 bases: TGTGCCATCAGTGGTCGAGGAAACACCGGGGAGCTGTTTTTT. This sequence encodes CAISGRGNTGELFF. The rearrangement links TRBV10-3 to TRBJ2-2; D is uncertain. The CDR3 runs 14 residues. V lost 4 bases, J lost 2 bases, and 8 bases lay in between. Germline values: CDR1 ENHRY, CDR2 SYGVKD.

The genes are TRBV29-1 and TRBJ2-3, with D maybe TRBD1 (5 bases). Germline lookup yields CDR1 SQVTM and CDR2 ANQGSEA. With 8 bases removed from V and 9 bases from J, the gap between germline ends came to 18 bases. This CDR3 spans 12 amino acids. The chain's CDR3 is CSFSTDSRTQYF. DNA for the CDR3: TGCAGCTTCTCTACAGACAGTAGGACGCAGTATTTT.

The rearrangement joins TRBV11-2 to TRBJ1-1; possibly TRBD1 for D (6 bases). The germline gives CDR1 SGHAT, CDR2 FQNNGV. This CDR3 spans 15 amino acids. The V and J ends lost 4 bases and 1 base respectively, with 13 bases between them. The CDR3 is CASSSQGSGNTEAFF. The DNA of the CDR3 is TGTGCCAGCAGCTCCCAGGGGTCGGGGAACACTGAAGCTTTCTTT.

For this clone: Different DNA sequences within this sample yield the same CDR3. The V call is TRBV19, the J call TRBJ1-6; 8 bases align to TRBD1. Germline trimming cut 4 bases from V and 3 bases from J; bases unmatched to any gene: 2. The CDR3 covers 15 residues. The germline V gene encodes CDR1 LNHDA and CDR2 SQIVND (reference sequence). In DNA form, the CDR3 reads TGTGCCAGTAGTACGACAGGGGACTATAATTCACCCCTCCACTTT. It codes for CASSTTGDYNSPLHF.

The chain recombines TRBV3-1 (or the pseudogene TRBV3-2) with TRBJ2-7; a weak D match, TRBD2 (6 bases). CDR1 and CDR2 from the germline V gene are LGHDT and YNNKEL (reference sequence). V lost 4 bases, J lost 4 bases, and 11 bases lay in between. The CDR3 is made up of 13 amino acids. The CDR3 region has the DNA TGTGCCAGCAGCCGGGGAGGAGGATACGAGCAGTACTTC. This gives the protein CASSRGGGYEQYF.

This clone was seen more than once but under ten times. The V and J genes are TRBV4-2 and TRBJ2-1; no clear D. CDR1 LGHNA and CDR2 YNFKEQ come from the germline V gene. V dropped 1 base and J dropped 6 bases, with 10 bases sitting between them. This CDR3 comprises 14 residues. DNA for the CDR3: TGTGCCAGCAGCCAAGGAGATCTCCGCAATGAGCAGTTCTTC. This translates into CASSQGDLRNEQFF.

The CDR3 protein is CASSLETSSYNEQFF. In DNA form, the CDR3 reads TGTGCCAGCAGCTTAGAGACTAGTTCCTACAATGAGCAGTTCTTC. The chain recombines TRBV7-8 with TRBJ2-1, with D possibly matching TRBD2 (6 bases). Germline V gene sequence: CDR1 SGHVS, CDR2 FQNEAQ. Trimming cost V 1 base and J 1 base, with 8 bases left between them. The CDR3 sequence is 15 residues long. Full variable domain (remainder filled in from reference TRBV7-8 and TRBJ2-1): GAGVSQSPRYKVAKRGQDVALRCDPISGHVSLFWYQQALGQGPEFLTYFQNEAQLDKSGLPSDRFFAERPEGSVSTLKIQRTQQEDSAVYLCASSLETSSYNEQFFGPGTRLTVL.

The J gene is TRBJ2-7, the V gene TRBV6-2 or TRBV6-3; D not certain. The CDR3 length is 14 residues. V was clipped by 5 bases and J by 2 bases, with 13 bases between them. CDR1 MNHEY and CDR2 SVGEGT come from the germline V gene. For the CDR3, the DNA is TGTGCCAGCAGTCAGACAATAAACCCCTACGAGCAGTACTTC. Residues: CASSQTINPYEQYF.

This chain uses TRBV5-4 with TRBJ2-3, with TRBD2 as a possible D gene (6 bases). The CDR3 is 15 amino acids. Looked up from germline, CDR1 is SGHNT and CDR2 is YYREEE (reference sequence). Trimming stripped 0 bases from V and 7 bases from J, with 15 bases between. CDR3 loop: CASSLAGTGPNTQYF. For the CDR3, the DNA is TGTGCCAGCAGCTTGGCCGGGACTGGCCCGAATACGCAGTATTTT.

The chain couples TRBV11-2 to TRBJ2-2, with D perhaps TRBD1 (6 bases). The germline V and J ends were trimmed by 2 bases and 5 bases, with 9 bases remaining between them. The CDR3 is 14 amino acids. Germline values: CDR1 SGHAT, CDR2 FQNNGV. The CDR3, as DNA: TGTGCCAGCAGCTTATCGCAGGGGACCGGGGAGCTGTTTTTT. It encodes CASSLSQGTGELFF.

The chain carries TRBV9 and TRBJ2-5, with a possible D match to TRBD2 (6 bases). The length of the CDR3 is 15 residues. In germline, CDR1 is SGDLS, CDR2 YYNGEE. V gave up 0 bases and J gave up 5 bases, with 14 bases separating them. This CDR3 reads CASSVGSGEQETQYF. CDR3 coding DNA: TGTGCCAGCAGCGTAGGGTCGGGGGAGCAGGAGACCCAGTACTTC.